A single sample is the source of the 15 T cell receptor beta chains below, sequenced in a study of CD8+ T cells in alopecia areata (dated by TCRdb to 2017 to 2018). Read against the paper, the sample's time point label means: roughly 27 days on oral tofacitinib. The sample's treatment or condition label, in plain terms: oral pan-JAK inhibitor, 5-10 mg twice daily. The method was the immunoSEQ multiplex PCR assay. RNA was extracted from all samples and reverse transcribed into cDNA as template for TCR sequencing. This immuneACCESS table, as held by TCRdb, lists in-frame sequences with V and J called but not all clones. Of the missing ones, under half trace to an unresolved V gene in checked studies; the others have no known cause. The sample table records about 140,000 clones; 50% to 65% of these occur just once. The ten largest account for about 16% of the sample. The sample here was CD8+ T cells sorted from blood, taken at week 4, from a patient treated with tofacitinib. The receptors were sampled from a human donor with alopecia areata.

This clone was counted at least ten times. This chain uses TRBV5-4 with TRBJ1-1; possible D gene TRBD1, 5 bases. Trimming stripped 1 base from V and 3 bases from J, with 7 bases between. Germline V CDR1 and CDR2: SGHNT, YYREEE (reference sequence). This CDR3 has 13 residues. CDR3 sequence (DNA): TGTGCCAGCAGCTTGACGGGGCACACTGAAGCTTTCTTT. Translating gives CASSLTGHTEAFF.

The chain carries TRBV5-4 and TRBJ2-7; TRBD2 matches 8 bases. The CDR3 loop spans 16 amino acids. Per germline, CDR1 SGHNT and CDR2 YYREEE (reference sequence). Germline trimming cut 0 bases from V and 3 bases from J; bases unmatched to any gene: 8. DNA of the CDR3: TGTGCCAGCAGCTTGGATGCGGGGGGTTTGGGCTACGAGCAGTACTTC. The encoded protein is CASSLDAGGLGYEQYF. Full variable domain (missing parts from reference TRBV5-4 and TRBJ2-7): ETGVTQSPTHLIKTRGQQVTLRCSSQSGHNTVSWYQQALGQGPQFIFQYYREEENGRGNFPPRFSGLQFPNYSSELNVNALELDDSALYLCASSLDAGGLGYEQYFGPGTRLTVT.

This clone was found a few times. The chain carries TRBV6-6 and TRBJ2-3; 8 positions match TRBD1. The CDR3 covers 13 residues. In germline, CDR1 is MNHNY, CDR2 SVGAGI (reference sequence). With V trimmed by 10 bases and J by 1 base, 4 bases remained unmatched. The CDR3 bases are TGTGCCATCATGACAGGGGGCACAGATACGCAGTATTTT. Amino acid sequence: CAIMTGGTDTQYF.

The sample holds one count of this clone. The chain employs TRBV5-1 and TRBJ2-7; 8 bases line up with TRBD1. With 1 base clipped from V and 6 bases from J, the junction kept 6 bases outside the gene matches. CDR1 is SGHRS and CDR2 is YFSETQ in the germline V gene. This CDR3 spans 14 amino acids. As DNA, the CDR3 is TGCGCCAGCAGCTTGTCGCAGGGGGCGTCCGAGCAGTACTTC. Translated, it gives CASSLSQGASEQYF.

This clone was seen only once. The rearrangement uses TRBV27 and TRBJ1-2, with D possibly being TRBD1 (5 bases). Between the trimmed V and J ends, which lost 4 bases and 3 bases, there was a span of 15 bases. Germline lookup yields CDR1 MNHEY and CDR2 SMNVEV (reference sequence). The CDR3 runs to 15 residues. In DNA, the CDR3 is TGTGCCAGCAGTTCCCGACCGGGACGGGACTATGGCTACACCTTC. It yields the protein CASSSRPGRDYGYTF.

The sample holds one count of this clone. V is TRBV4-1 and J is TRBJ1-1, with D tentatively TRBD1 (5 bases). The ends were cut back, 1 base at V and 3 bases at J, with 9 bases in the middle. In germline, CDR1 is MGHRA, CDR2 YSYEKL. The CDR3 is 14 residues long. In DNA form, the CDR3 reads TGCGCCAGCAGCCAAGTTACGGGGCACACTGAAGCTTTCTTT. Translating gives CASSQVTGHTEAFF.

J is TRBJ2-2 and V is TRBV5-1; TRBD1 aligns across 8 bases. CDR3 length: 14 residues. Germline V gives CDR1 SGHRS, CDR2 YFSETQ. J gave up 3 bases and V 9 bases, and 7 bases lay outside the gene matches. The CDR3, as DNA: TGCGCCACCAGGACAGGGCAGGACACCGGGGAGCTGTTTTTT. This gives the protein CATRTGQDTGELFF.

This chain uses TRBV13 with TRBJ2-7; D possibly corresponds to TRBD1 (5 bases). With 2 bases removed from V and 5 bases from J, the gap between germline ends came to 19 bases. This CDR3 region has 16 residues. Germline CDR1 is PRHDT and CDR2 is FYEKMQ (reference sequence). The CDR3 spells CASSLFGEQVPDEQYF. The CDR3 nucleotides are TGTGCCAGCAGCTTATTTGGGGAACAGGTGCCGGACGAGCAGTACTTC.

This clone came up a few times. The V gene is TRBV10-3, the J gene TRBJ2-5; D not certain. CDR1 is ENHRY and CDR2 is SYGVKD in the germline V gene. Trimming removed 7 bases from V and 2 bases from J, with 8 bases in between. CDR3 length equals 12 residues. The CDR3 loop is CAINDGQETQYF. CDR3 DNA: TGTGCCATCAATGACGGACAAGAGACCCAGTACTTC.

The chain links TRBV9 to TRBJ2-1, with D perhaps TRBD1 (6 bases). Deletions cut 4 bases from V and 0 bases from J, with 14 bases between. CDR3 length: 16 residues. CDR1 and CDR2 from the germline V gene are SGDLS and YYNGEE. The CDR3 region is CASSLQDSYSYNEQFF. The DNA of the CDR3 is TGTGCCAGCAGCCTCCAGGACAGCTACTCCTACAATGAGCAGTTCTTC.

V gene TRBV29-1 combines with J gene TRBJ1-2; D may be TRBD1 (6 bases). Trimming removed 3 bases from V and 2 bases from J, with 10 bases in between. Germline CDR1 reads SQVTM; CDR2 reads ANQGSEA. This CDR3 has 13 amino acids. The CDR3 region has the DNA TGCAGCGTTGAGGGGGCAAAAAACTATGGCTACACCTTC. This encodes CSVEGAKNYGYTF.

This rearrangement joins TRBV27 to TRBJ2-1; the D gene is possibly TRBD2 (6 bases). The CDR3 sequence is 12 residues long. Trimming removed 3 bases at V and 9 bases at J, with 9 bases between. The germline V gene encodes CDR1 MNHEY and CDR2 SMNVEV (reference sequence). The CDR3 reads CASSLGGSEQFF. Here the CDR3 DNA reads TGTGCCAGCAGTTTGGGGGGTAGTGAGCAGTTCTTC.

This chain connects TRBV6-1 to TRBJ2-3, with 10 bases fitting TRBD2. V shed 6 bases, J shed 6 bases, and the junction held 6 bases outside the gene matches. Per germline, CDR1 MNHNS and CDR2 SASEGT. The CDR3 length is 14 residues. The CDR3 reads CASSKAGGPDTQYF. As DNA, the CDR3 is TGTGCCAGCAGCAAAGCGGGGGGGCCCGATACGCAGTATTTT.

The rearrangement links TRBV6-5 to TRBJ2-5; D is ambiguous. Trimming stripped 1 base from V and 1 base from J, with 4 bases between. From germline, CDR1 is MNHEY and CDR2 SVGAGI. The CDR3 totals 13 residues. CDR3 sequence reads: CASSYYGQETQYF. CDR3 coding DNA: TGTGCCAGCAGTTACTACGGCCAAGAGACCCAGTACTTC.

For this clone: The sample has other DNA sequences that encode this CDR3 too. The genes are TRBV7-9 and TRBJ2-7; no clear D gene. The CDR3 covers 12 residues. Per the germline V gene, CDR1 is SEHNR and CDR2 is FQNEAQ (reference sequence). V dropped 9 bases and J dropped 2 bases, with 11 bases sitting between them. The CDR3 is CASSPSTYEQYF. The CDR3 region has the DNA TGTGCCAGTTCCCCTTCAACCTACGAGCAGTACTTC.